This record looks at one T cell receptor beta chain sequence and its context. Amplification of TCR beta CDR3 regions was performed using RNA transcripts as template. The HTBI set primed first-round TCR CDR3 RT-PCR. One entry per CDR3 protein, called by TCRdb with MiXCR from the multiplex PCR reads. The data hold fewer than 400,000 distinct CDR3 sequences, with more than 15% observed a single time. This sample is drawn from a study of T cells in Graves' hyperthyroidism and ophthalmopathy. Trimming took off 3 bases at V and 4 bases at J, with 18 bases between the two ends. Germline V CDR1 and CDR2: DFQATT, SNEGSKA (reference sequence). The CDR3 extends over 15 amino acids.

V and J are TRBV20-1 and TRBJ1-2; possibly TRBD1 for D (6 bases). This TCR was sampled from a woman younger than 30 with Graves' hyperthyroidism that later progressed to Graves' ophthalmopathy. Sequencing was carried out using blood. As DNA, the CDR3 is TGCAGTGCTAGTGGGGAGGGGGGATGGAGCTATGGCTACACCTTC. Translation: CSASGEGGWSYGYTF.